The 14 T cell receptor beta chains in this list originate from one sample, sequenced in a study of somatic mutations in T cells in chronic GVHD. Measured with immunoSEQ multiplex PCR; TCRdb has only the in-frame clones, and not every one. The table shows 13,000 to 15,000 clones, with roughly 80% occurring only once. Material: Vbeta20-negative CD4+ T cells from blood. The source is a male patient aged 50 or older with chronic graft-versus-host disease. Some T cells may possibly be graft donor cells.

The V call is TRBV2, the J call TRBJ2-7; TRBD2 might be the D (6 bases). The CDR3 extends over 13 amino acids. V lost 6 bases, J lost 5 bases, and 14 bases lay in between. Germline V gives CDR1 SNHLY, CDR2 FYNNEI. The CDR3 loop reads CASREGKSHEQYF. The CDR3 DNA sequence: TGTGCCAGCAGGGAGGGGAAATCGCACGAGCAGTACTTC.

The chain is built from TRBV27 and TRBJ2-7; TRBD2 agrees at 7 bases. After removal of 0 bases from V and 2 bases from J, the junction contained 7 bases not matched to a gene. Germline V gene sequence: CDR1 MNHEY, CDR2 SMNVEV (reference sequence). This CDR3 spans 16 amino acids. CDR3 sequence (DNA): TGTGCCAGCAGTTTATCGGTTATCAGCGGGACCTACGAGCAGTACTTC. Its protein is CASSLSVISGTYEQYF.

The rearrangement links TRBV28 to TRBJ1-1, with no clear D. The CDR3 sequence is 11 residues long. Looked up from germline, CDR1 is MDHEN and CDR2 is SYDVKM. Trimming shortened V by 5 bases and J by 8 bases, and 9 bases separated the two germline ends. The CDR3 DNA reads as TGTGCCAGCAGTACCTATATGGAAGCTTTCTTT. Translated, it gives CASSTYMEAFF.

This chain joins TRBV7-9 and TRBJ2-3; D is perhaps TRBD1 (5 bases). The CDR3 spans 13 residues. CDR1 is SEHNR, CDR2 FQNEAQ, per germline (reference sequence). Between the trimmed V and J ends, which lost 1 base and 11 bases, there was a span of 13 bases. The CDR3 sequence: CASSLGSSTGQYF. The DNA of the CDR3 is TGTGCCAGCAGCTTAGGGTCTTCCACAGGGCAGTATTTT.

The chain joins TRBV6-1 to TRBJ1-2; TRBD1 agrees at 9 bases. CDR1 and CDR2 (germline): MNHNS, SASEGT. The CDR3 has 18 residues. The V gene end was trimmed by 1 base and the J gene end by 8 bases; junction bases not matched to a gene: 17. DNA of the CDR3: TGTGCCAGCAGTGAAGGGGGGGGACAGGGAGAAAGAAGTTTGGGCTACACCTTC. As protein: CASSEGGGQGERSLGYTF.

V usage is TRBV6-5 and J usage is TRBJ2-1; TRBD1 aligns across 7 bases. The germline gives CDR1 MNHEY, CDR2 SVGAGI. V lost 4 bases to trimming and J lost 0 bases; unmatched junction nucleotides: 3. This CDR3 contains 15 residues. As DNA, the CDR3 is TGTGCCAGCAGTTCAGGACAGGTCTCCTACAATGAGCAGTTCTTC. It is translated as CASSSGQVSYNEQFF.

As for this clone: This sequence may be a read error, since a much larger clone differs from it by one base. The chain employs TRBV4-1 and TRBJ1-5; maybe TRBD1 (6 bases). Trimming pared 1 base from V and 5 bases from J, leaving 9 bases between. The CDR3 is made up of 14 amino acids. The germline CDR1 and CDR2 sequences are MGHRA and YSYEKL. The chain's CDR3 is CASSQGTVDQPQHF. Written as DNA, the CDR3 is TGCGCCAGCAGCCAAGGGACAGTCGATCAGCCCCAGCATTTT.

This clone was picked up a small number of times. The gene calls are TRBV9 and TRBJ1-4; D is uncertain. The CDR3 spans 14 residues. The V end was cut by 6 bases, the J end by 2 bases, with 11 bases between. CDR1 is SGDLS, CDR2 YYNGEE, per germline. This CDR3 reads CASTETGTNEKLFF. The CDR3 DNA is TGTGCCAGCACCGAAACCGGGACTAATGAAAAACTGTTTTTT.

The V call is TRBV5-5, the J call TRBJ1-6; D is possibly TRBD1 (6 bases). Trimming left V 4 bases short and J 7 bases short, with 15 bases between. This CDR3 spans 15 amino acids. Germline CDR1 reads SGHKS; CDR2 reads YYEKEE (reference sequence). CDR3 in DNA: TGTGCCAGCAGCCTCGGACAGCATGGGAATTCACCCCTCCACTTT. It encodes CASSLGQHGNSPLHF.

This sequence joins TRBV11-3 and TRBJ2-2; D gene ambiguous. Between the trimmed V and J ends, which lost 5 bases and 2 bases, there was a span of 15 bases. Germline V CDR1 and CDR2: SGHNT, YENEEA. The CDR3 spans 16 residues. The CDR3 nucleotides read TGTGCCAGCAGCACTGGTGCGGCGATCAACACCGGGGAGCTGTTTTTT. Amino acid sequence: CASSTGAAINTGELFF.

The J gene is TRBJ1-6, the V gene TRBV12-5; D is possibly TRBD1 (5 bases). Looked up from germline, CDR1 is LGHNT and CDR2 is FRNRAP. The CDR3 has 15 residues. The ends were cut back, 5 bases at V and 7 bases at J, with 15 bases in the middle. The CDR3: CASGVTVPRNSPLHF. The CDR3 DNA reads TGTGCTAGTGGTGTGACAGTGCCCAGGAATTCACCCCTCCACTTT.

The chain employs TRBV5-5 and TRBJ1-5; 9 bases match TRBD1. With V trimmed by 4 bases and J by 0 bases, 5 bases remained unmatched. The CDR3 consists of 16 residues. Germline V gives CDR1 SGHKS, CDR2 YYEKEE (reference sequence). The CDR3 loop reads CASSLGQGYSNQPQHF. The CDR3 DNA is TGTGCCAGCAGCCTGGGACAGGGATATAGCAATCAGCCCCAGCATTTT.

This clone has a handful of counts. The chain combines TRBV7-2 with TRBJ2-7, with 13 bases identical to TRBD2. There are 16 residues in the CDR3. Germline assignment: CDR1 SGHTA and CDR2 FQGNSA. The V gene end was trimmed by 3 bases and the J gene end by 4 bases; junction bases not matched to a gene: 6. CDR3 protein: CASSLTSGRLLYEQYF. CDR3 in DNA: TGTGCCAGCAGCTTGACTAGCGGGAGGTTATTATACGAGCAGTACTTC.

This clone was seen a handful of times. The rearrangement uses TRBV2 and TRBJ1-5; maybe TRBD1 (6 bases). V was pared by 7 bases and J by 3 bases, with 16 bases between. The CDR3 sequence is 15 residues long. Germline lookup yields CDR1 SNHLY and CDR2 FYNNEI. The CDR3 bases are TGTGCCAGCAACTTGGGGGCAGGTTTCAATCAGCCCCAGCATTTT. It codes for CASNLGAGFNQPQHF.